This T cell receptor beta chain emerged from a study of OX40 agonist ivuxolimab in advanced cancers. Study at large: A mean age of around 60 years, range about 23 to 90, was recorded, and approximately 79% were male. Three individuals attained partial responses, comprising one hepatocellular carcinoma case and two cutaneous melanoma cases.

Data came from immunoSEQ multiplex PCR; TCRdb stores just in-frame clones and leaves some out. Of about 66,000 clones in the sample, 75% to 90% were seen once. This receptor was taken from an adult with an advanced solid tumor such as melanoma, head and neck, liver or kidney cancer. Sequences were derived from CD4+ or CD8+ T cells sorted from blood, sampled in a trial of the OX40 agonist ivuxolimab.

CDR3 nucleotide sequence: TGTGCCTGGGAAGGGACAGCCATCCACCAAGAGACCCAGTACTTC. Its translation is CAWEGTAIHQETQYF. This rearrangement joins TRBV30 to TRBJ2-5; TRBD1 aligns across 7 bases. The ends lost 5 bases at V and 0 bases at J; junction bases unmatched: 9. The CDR3 consists of 15 residues. The germline CDR1 and CDR2 sequences are GTSNPN and SVGIG (reference sequence).